Following are 23 T cell receptor beta chains from one sample sequenced in a study of T-cell reconstitution after alpha-beta-depleted transplantation in children. The TCRbeta library was prepared with unique molecular identifiers. TCRdb used MiXCR to reprocess the PCR reads, holding one entry per CDR3 protein. The data show roughly 240,000 distinct CDR3 sequences, just under 8.5% seen once. Sequenced here: PBMCs, mostly from graft donor cells, sampled 180 days after TCRalphabeta/CD19-depleted stem cell transplant. The receptor set was obtained from a male patient under 18 who had a stem cell transplant for acute lymphoblastic leukemia, so the T cells may come from the graft donor.

This clonotype was detected ten times or more. The chain has TRBV10-3 and TRBJ2-2; D may be TRBD1 or TRBD2 (5 bases each). The V and J ends lost 9 bases and 1 base respectively, with 12 bases between them. CDR1 ENHRY and CDR2 SYGVKD come from the germline V gene. The CDR3 covers 14 residues. CDR3 protein: CAIPGGGNTGELFF. Here the CDR3 DNA reads TGTGCCATTCCGGGTGGGGGGAACACCGGGGAGCTGTTTTTT.

This clonotype was seen at least ten times. The rearrangement uses TRBV12-3 or TRBV12-4 and TRBJ2-1; D is unclear. CDR3 length: 17 amino acids. Trimming shortened V by 1 base and J by 2 bases, and 15 bases separated the two germline ends. The CDR3 region has the DNA TGTGCCAGCAGTTTAGGTCGAGGAGACATCCCCTACAATGAGCAGTTCTTC. Its translation: CASSLGRGDIPYNEQFF.

This clonotype has a count of ten or more. This chain connects TRBV28 to TRBJ2-3; 9 bases are shared with TRBD2. Germline V gene data show CDR1 as MDHEN and CDR2 as SYDVKM. The CDR3 totals 20 residues. V trimming: 5 bases; J trimming: 6 bases; junction bases outside the gene matches: 24. CDR3 residues: CASSGRLSGQGAGGTDTQYF. The CDR3 DNA follows: TGTGCCAGCAGTGGTCGCCTTTCAGGGCAAGGCGCGGGAGGGACTGATACGCAGTATTTT.

This clonotype was picked up many times. The gene calls are TRBV12-3 or TRBV12-4 and TRBJ2-7; the D gene is possibly TRBD2 (7 bases). This CDR3 has 14 residues. Trimming shortened V by 8 bases and J by 2 bases, and 16 bases separated the two germline ends. The chain's CDR3 is CASGGRGGAYEQYF. The CDR3 region has the DNA TGTGCCAGCGGTGGGAGGGGGGGAGCCTACGAGCAGTACTTC.

This clonotype was detected many times. The CDR3: CSASLWTSGRAGEDTQYF. As DNA, the CDR3 is TGCAGTGCTAGCCTCTGGACTAGCGGGAGGGCCGGGGAAGATACGCAGTATTTT. The chain carries TRBV20-1 and TRBJ2-3, with 15 nucleotides matching TRBD2. With 3 bases clipped from V and 5 bases from J, the junction kept 12 bases outside the gene matches. Germline-derived CDR1 and CDR2 are DFQATT and SNEGSKA (reference sequence). CDR3 length: 18 amino acids.

The sample holds many counts of this clonotype. The chain joins TRBV20-1 to TRBJ2-7; D ambiguous. Germline V CDR1 and CDR2: DFQATT, SNEGSKA (reference sequence). CDR3 length: 14 residues. V was cut by 3 bases and J by 6 bases, with 18 bases left in between. This CDR3 is CSASHDKGGSEQYF. CDR3 nucleotides: TGCAGTGCTAGCCACGACAAGGGCGGTAGCGAGCAGTACTTC.

Many counts were recorded for this clonotype. The gene calls are TRBV3-1 and TRBJ2-1; the match to TRBD1 covers 8 bases. J lost 7 bases, V lost 4 bases, and 9 bases had no gene match. Germline CDR1 LGHDT, CDR2 YNNKEL (reference sequence). CDR3 size: 15 residues. The CDR3 loop reads CASSPLGTGSNEQFF. As DNA, the CDR3 is TGTGCCAGCAGCCCGTTGGGGACAGGTTCTAATGAGCAGTTCTTC.

As to this clonotype: A much larger clone is a single base away; this may be a read error. The CDR3 sequence is CANRPPRIAAGELFF. The CDR3 DNA reads as TGTGCCAATCGTCCCCCTCGGATTGCAGCCGGGGAGCTGTTTTTT. The V and J genes are TRBV11-2 and TRBJ2-2; no definite D call. V lost 10 bases, J lost 6 bases, and 21 bases lay in between. Germline V gene lookup returns CDR1 SGHAT and CDR2 FQNNGV. The CDR3 totals 15 residues.

This clonotype was detected ten times or more. The V gene is TRBV12-3 or TRBV12-4, the J gene TRBJ2-2; D not certain. The CDR3 runs to 15 residues. Trimming took 3 bases from V and 1 from J, leaving 9 bases between them. For the CDR3, the DNA is TGTGCCAGCAGTTTGAGCGTCGAGAACACCGGGGAGCTGTTTTTT. It translates to CASSLSVENTGELFF.

This clonotype was found many times. The V gene is TRBV20-1, the J gene TRBJ2-7; D perhaps matches TRBD1 (6 bases). The CDR3 consists of 12 residues. Germline CDR1 DFQATT, CDR2 SNEGSKA (reference sequence). Trimming pared 4 bases from V and 5 bases from J, leaving 12 bases between. The CDR3 is CSATSHRDEQYF. The CDR3 nucleotides read TGCAGTGCTACATCTCACAGGGACGAGCAGTACTTC.

This clonotype was recorded at least ten times. The chain carries TRBV27 and TRBJ2-7, with D unclear. Trimming cost V 7 bases and J 0 bases, with 10 bases left between them. Germline V gene lookup returns CDR1 MNHEY and CDR2 SMNVEV (reference sequence). This CDR3 has 13 residues. The CDR3 spells CASTGRYSYEQYF. For the CDR3, the DNA is TGTGCCAGCACTGGCAGATACTCCTACGAGCAGTACTTC.

This clonotype has ten or more counts. This rearrangement joins TRBV5-1 to TRBJ2-7, with D unresolved. The CDR3 is made up of 14 amino acids. The germline V and J ends were trimmed by 3 bases and 3 bases, with 13 bases remaining between them. Per germline, CDR1 SGHRS and CDR2 YFSETQ. The CDR3 here is CASSSGILGYEQYF. CDR3 nucleotides: TGCGCCAGCAGCTCCGGCATCCTTGGCTACGAGCAGTACTTC.

This clonotype occurred many times. The chain joins TRBV2 to TRBJ1-1, with a tentative D call TRBD1 (6 bases). The CDR3 contains 14 residues. CDR1 and CDR2 from the germline V gene are SNHLY and FYNNEI. V shed 5 bases and J shed 3 bases, with 13 bases lying between them. For the CDR3, the DNA is TGTGCCAGCAGTCTACAGGGTCCGGACACTGAAGCTTTCTTT. Protein sequence: CASSLQGPDTEAFF. Variable domain in full (rest from reference TRBV2 and TRBJ1-1): EPEVTQTPSHQVTQMGQEVILRCVPISNHLYFYWYRQILGQKVEFLVSFYNNEISEKSEIFDDQFSVERPDGSNFTLKIRSTKLEDSAMYFCASSLQGPDTEAFFGQGTRLTVV.

This clonotype was picked up many times. The rearrangement links TRBV20-1 to TRBJ2-6, with 13 bases fitting TRBD2. The CDR3 runs 20 residues. V dropped 1 base and J dropped 0; count of bases not matched to a gene: 9. Germline V gives CDR1 DFQATT, CDR2 SNEGSKA (reference sequence). CDR3 nucleotide sequence: TGCAGTGCTAGAGGACTGACTAGCGGGGGGCTAAGCTCTGGGGCCAACGTCCTGACTTTC. It codes for CSARGLTSGGLSSGANVLTF.

This clonotype was picked up many times. The V gene is TRBV12-3 or TRBV12-4, the J gene TRBJ2-7; TRBD1 agrees at 7 bases. V lost 1 base and J lost 3; bases outside the gene matches: 9. This CDR3 comprises 16 residues. The DNA of the CDR3 is TGTGCCAGCAGTTTAGGCCTGGGACAGATAATCTACGAGCAGTACTTC. Translated: CASSLGLGQIIYEQYF.

In this sample, this clonotype turned up many times. The rearrangement joins TRBV9 to TRBJ2-2, with D unresolved. CDR3 size: 16 residues. Trimming removed 1 base at V and 6 bases at J, with 16 bases between. The V gene's germline CDR1 is SGDLS and CDR2 YYNGEE. The CDR3 spells CASSVTPRQAAGELFF. Written as DNA, the CDR3 is TGTGCCAGCAGCGTAACCCCCCGGCAGGCAGCCGGGGAGCTGTTTTTT.

Ten or more counts support this clonotype. The rearrangement links TRBV5-5 to TRBJ1-4; D uncertain. The CDR3 is 13 residues long. Germline lookup yields CDR1 SGHKS and CDR2 YYEKEE (reference sequence). Trimming removed 0 bases at V and 5 bases at J, with 5 bases between. CDR3 DNA sequence: TGTGCCAGCAGCTTGGGGGCGAATGAAAAACTGTTTTTT. Encoded protein: CASSLGANEKLFF.

This clonotype was found many times. CDR3 in DNA: TGTGCCAGCAGTTACTCTCGGAACACAGATACGCAGTATTTT. It encodes CASSYSRNTDTQYF. V usage is TRBV6-5 and J usage is TRBJ2-3; D not resolved. The CDR3 covers 14 residues. The V and J ends lost 0 bases and 2 bases respectively, with 6 bases between them. The germline V gene encodes CDR1 MNHEY and CDR2 SVGAGI.

This clonotype was counted at least ten times. The J gene is TRBJ2-5, the V gene TRBV27; no clear D gene. This CDR3 spans 13 amino acids. Germline V gene lookup returns CDR1 MNHEY and CDR2 SMNVEV (reference sequence). Between the trimmed V and J ends, which lost 4 bases and 3 bases, there was a span of 9 bases. The DNA of the CDR3 is TGTGCCAGCAGTTATAAGGGTAAAGAGACCCAGTACTTC. Translating gives CASSYKGKETQYF.

As concerns this clonotype: Compared with germline, one end of the junction differs, possibly owing to a read error. The genes are TRBV9 and TRBJ2-1; 7 nucleotides line up with TRBD1. This CDR3 spans 14 amino acids. Germline V gene data show CDR1 as SGDLS and CDR2 as YYNGEE. The CDR3 loop is CASSPGQAYNEPFF. CDR3 coding DNA: TGTGCCAGCAGCCCAGGACAGGCCTACAATGAGCCGTTCTTC.

This clonotype was counted many times. V usage is TRBV6-1 and J usage is TRBJ2-3; TRBD2 agrees at 15 bases. There are 17 residues in the CDR3. The junction had 8 bases not matched to a gene; V was cut back by 10 bases and J by 0 bases. Germline-derived CDR1 and CDR2 are MNHNS and SASEGT. The CDR3 reads CATQGGLAGGSTDTQYF. DNA for the CDR3: TGTGCCACGCAGGGGGGACTAGCGGGAGGAAGCACAGATACGCAGTATTTT.

This clonotype was counted at least ten times. The chain joins TRBV11-2 to TRBJ2-3, with D maybe TRBD2 (5 bases). This CDR3 region has 15 residues. V was shortened by 3 bases and J by 5 bases, with 15 bases between the two germline ends. Per the germline V gene, CDR1 is SGHAT and CDR2 is FQNNGV. CDR3: CASSFGPRGLDTQYF. CDR3 sequence (DNA): TGTGCCAGCAGCTTTGGGCCCCGAGGGCTAGATACGCAGTATTTT.

This clonotype was seen ten or more times. The chain combines TRBV5-1 with TRBJ2-3; perhaps TRBD2 as D (5 bases). Germline values: CDR1 SGHRS, CDR2 YFSETQ. The CDR3 length is 13 residues. V was clipped by 0 bases and J by 7 bases, with 9 bases between them. CDR3 nucleotides: TGCGCCAGCAGCTTGGAGGACTGGAATACGCAGTATTTT. This sequence encodes CASSLEDWNTQYF.